The 24 T cell receptor beta chains in this list originate from one sample, sequenced in a study of human T cells and chemical hapten exposure. Time point indicated: pre-sensitization, week 0. Documented treatment: therapeutic diphenylcyclopropenone sensitization with weekly scalp DPC. TCRdb processed the RACE reads anew with MiXCR; each CDR3 protein has one entry. The sample gives approximately 90,000 distinct CDR3 sequences, 8.5% to 9% of which show up once; just over 2.5% is in the top ten. The sequences come from whole blood, collected in connection with sensitization to the hapten diphenylcyclopropenone (DPC). The receptors were gathered from a man in his forties with alopecia areata. Some clones in this sample may be carry-over from other donors' samples.

This clonotype was seen more than once but under ten times. V is TRBV29-1 and J is TRBJ1-5; tentative D call: TRBD1 (5 bases). CDR1 is SQVTM and CDR2 is ANQGSEA in the germline V gene. V was clipped by 1 base and J by 14 bases, with 15 bases between them. This CDR3 region has 12 residues. The CDR3 sequence: CSVEVPGPVKHF. The CDR3 coding sequence is TGCAGCGTTGAAGTACCGGGACCAGTGAAGCATTTT. Based on the CDR3 plus reference TRBV29-1 and TRBJ1-5, the full variable domain is SAVISQKPSRDICQRGTSLTIQCQVDSQVTMMFWYRQQPGQSLTLIATANQGSEATYESGFVIDKFPISRPNLTFSTLTVSNMSPEDSSIYLCSVEVPGPVKHFGDGTRLSIL.

The chain employs TRBV9 and TRBJ2-3, with D maybe TRBD2 (6 bases). The CDR3 is 15 amino acids. Germline CDR1 SGDLS, CDR2 YYNGEE. V was cut by 0 bases and J by 6 bases, with 14 bases left in between. This chain's CDR3 is CASSVEAGRSDTQYF. The CDR3 DNA reads TGTGCCAGCAGCGTAGAGGCGGGACGGAGCGATACGCAGTATTTT.

Many counts were recorded for this clonotype. The chain combines TRBV5-6 with TRBJ1-6; a weak D match, TRBD1 (5 bases). Germline V gene sequence: CDR1 SGHDT, CDR2 YYEEEE. The CDR3 runs 15 residues. The V and J ends lost 2 bases and 7 bases respectively, with 13 bases between them. In DNA, the CDR3 is TGTGCCAGCAGCTTACTAACAGGCCTGAATTCACCCCTCCACTTT. Amino acid sequence: CASSLLTGLNSPLHF.

The CDR3, as DNA: TGTGCCAGCAGAGTCACGCGGGAGCAGTTCTTC. Its protein product is CASRVTREQFF. The V gene is TRBV28, the J gene TRBJ2-1, with D hard to call. Germline values: CDR1 MDHEN, CDR2 SYDVKM. V was cut by 6 bases and J by 10 bases, with 10 bases left in between. The length of the CDR3 is 11 residues.

This chain connects TRBV7-2 to TRBJ2-1; 12 nucleotides agree with TRBD2. Trimming cost V 5 bases and J 8 bases; bases outside gene matches: 4. This CDR3 region has 14 residues. Germline loops: CDR1 SGHTA, CDR2 FQGNSA. In nucleotides, the CDR3 is TGTGCCAGCAGCCCACTAGCGGGAGGTCATGAGCAGTTCTTC. Its translation: CASSPLAGGHEQFF.

This clonotype showed up many times. The genes are TRBV12-2 and TRBJ1-5. TRBV12-2 is shown as a pseudogene. The CDR3 length is 12 residues. The CDR3: CASRLGGQPQHF. The DNA for the CDR3 is TGTGCAAGTCGCTTAGGGGGTCAGCCCCAGCATTTT.

This clonotype showed up just a few times. V usage is TRBV28 and J usage is TRBJ2-7; D is unresolved. The CDR3 sequence is 13 residues long. The V end was cut by 5 bases, the J end by 3 bases, with 11 bases between. Looked up from germline, CDR1 is MDHEN and CDR2 is SYDVKM. The CDR3 sequence: CASSRLLSYEQYV. In nucleotides, the CDR3 is TGTGCCAGCAGTAGACTTCTAAGCTACGAGCAGTACGTC.

The table lists this clonotype with a few counts. V and J are TRBV12-3 or TRBV12-4 and TRBJ2-6; D remains unclear. The CDR3 contains 17 residues. V lost 4 bases and J lost 0, with 13 bases in between. CDR3 nucleotide sequence: TGTGCCAGCAGTTCCACAAAGTCGGGCTCTGGGGCCAACGTCCTGACTTTC. It encodes CASSSTKSGSGANVLTF.

This clonotype has a count of ten or more. The rearrangement uses TRBV7-2 and TRBJ2-1, with TRBD2 matching over 9 bases. This CDR3 comprises 14 residues. V trimming: 5 bases; J trimming: 15 bases; junction bases outside the gene matches: 14. The germline V gene has CDR1 SGHTA and CDR2 FQGNSA. Here the CDR3 DNA reads TGTGCCAGCAGCCAGGGCGGAGGCGGCGGGAGGGTGTTCTTC. Protein product: CASSQGGGGGRVFF.

This clonotype was found a few times. The chain carries TRBV6-6 and TRBJ2-7; TRBD1 agrees at 7 bases. The V gene end was trimmed by 5 bases and the J gene end by 1 base; junction bases not matched to a gene: 8. This CDR3 has 15 amino acids. Germline loops: CDR1 MNHNY, CDR2 SVGAGI (reference sequence). The CDR3 sequence: CASSDTKDRSYEQYF. CDR3 sequence (DNA): TGTGCCAGCAGTGACACCAAGGACAGGTCCTACGAGCAGTACTTC.

Many counts were recorded for this clonotype. The chain has TRBV4-2 and TRBJ1-1, with 9 positions matching TRBD1. CDR3 length equals 15 residues. The V segment lost 2 bases and the J segment 5 bases; nucleotides outside the gene matches: 6. CDR1 and CDR2 from the germline V gene are LGHNA and YNFKEQ. The CDR3 here is CASSQPGQGETEAFF. CDR3 DNA sequence: TGTGCCAGCAGCCAACCGGGACAGGGAGAAACTGAAGCTTTCTTT.

A few counts support this clonotype. The chain is built from TRBV20-1 and TRBJ1-1; no reliable D call. The CDR3 totals 14 residues. The germline CDR1 and CDR2 sequences are DFQATT and SNEGSKA (reference sequence). Trimming shortened V by 2 bases and J by 6 bases, and 16 bases separated the two germline ends. The CDR3 bases are TGCAGTGCTAGACGCCAAAGTAGTACGGCTGAAGCTTTCTTT. Its translation is CSARRQSSTAEAFF.

This clonotype turned up a few times. V usage is TRBV6-4 and J usage is TRBJ2-1, with no clear D. This CDR3 region has 15 residues. Trimming took off 4 bases at V and 9 bases at J, with 19 bases between the two ends. Germline CDR1 MRHNA, CDR2 SNTAGT. CDR3 DNA sequence: TGTGCCAGCAGTGTGCAAAGCAATCGCGCGGTTGAGCAGTTCTTC. This codes for CASSVQSNRAVEQFF.

This clonotype came up a few times. This chain connects TRBV11-2 to TRBJ2-1; 10 nucleotides agree with TRBD1. Per the germline V gene, CDR1 is SGHAT and CDR2 is FQNNGV. The trim removed 5 bases at V and 7 bases at J, leaving 11 bases unmatched. This CDR3 region has 16 residues. CDR3 in amino acids: CASSGLDRGILNEQFF. The CDR3, as DNA: TGTGCCAGCAGCGGGTTGGACAGGGGGATTCTAAATGAGCAGTTCTTC.

This clonotype showed up just a few times. CDR3 region: CASSHGINYEQYF. The CDR3 DNA reads TGTGCCAGCAGCCACGGGATTAACTACGAGCAGTACTTC. The chain employs TRBV3-1 and TRBJ2-7, with D perhaps matching TRBD2 (5 bases). The CDR3 length is 13 residues. The germline CDR1 and CDR2 sequences are LGHDT and YNNKEL (reference sequence). With 3 bases removed from V and 3 bases from J, the gap between germline ends came to 9 bases.

This clonotype showed up many times. V is TRBV5-1 and J is TRBJ1-1; 8 bases are a match to TRBD1. Germline assignment: CDR1 SGHRS and CDR2 YFSETQ. The ends lost 0 bases at V and 3 bases at J; junction bases unmatched: 10. The CDR3 totals 17 residues. The CDR3, as DNA: TGCGCCAGCAGCTTGGGTGCGTTCAGGGGGCGCCACACTGAAGCTTTCTTT. This sequence encodes CASSLGAFRGRHTEAFF.

This clonotype was detected a few times. CDR3 amino acids: CASSLRGGLFVAFF. The DNA of the CDR3 is TGTGCCAGCAGTTTAAGGGGGGGACTATTCGTGGCTTTCTTT. The chain has TRBV28 and TRBJ1-1, with D possibly matching TRBD1 (6 bases). The germline V gene encodes CDR1 MDHEN and CDR2 SYDVKM. V shed 2 bases and J shed 11 bases, with 18 bases lying between them. This CDR3 is built from 14 residues.

This clonotype was recorded at least ten times. The rearrangement links TRBV2 to TRBJ1-1; a weak D match, TRBD1 (6 bases). V lost 4 bases, J lost 4 bases, and 10 bases lay in between. CDR3 length: 13 residues. Germline V gene sequence: CDR1 SNHLY, CDR2 FYNNEI. The CDR3 loop reads CASSATGTTEAFF. CDR3 DNA: TGTGCCAGCAGTGCTACAGGGACCACTGAAGCTTTCTTT.

This clonotype was recorded at least ten times. The chain employs TRBV27 and TRBJ1-5, with a tentative D call TRBD1 (5 bases). The ends were cut back, 3 bases at V and 1 base at J, with 7 bases in the middle. This CDR3 comprises 14 residues. From germline, CDR1 is MNHEY and CDR2 SMNVEV (reference sequence). The CDR3 loop is CASSLGDSNQPQHF. DNA for the CDR3: TGTGCCAGCAGTTTGGGGGACAGCAATCAGCCCCAGCATTTT.

The chain is built from TRBV4-2 and TRBJ2-2, with D perhaps being TRBD1 or TRBD2 (5 bases each). V was pared by 2 bases and J by 7 bases, with 11 bases between. CDR3 length: 14 amino acids. The germline V gene encodes CDR1 LGHNA and CDR2 YNFKEQ. DNA of the CDR3: TGTGCCAGCAGCCAATCCGGGACGAACGGGGAGCTGTTTTTT. Protein sequence: CASSQSGTNGELFF.

This clonotype was seen more than once but under ten times. V is TRBV25-1 and J is TRBJ2-7, with D unclear. Germline CDR1 and CDR2: MGHDK and SYGVNS. Trimming left V 6 bases short and J 3 bases short, with 3 bases between. The length of the CDR3 is 10 residues. The CDR3 nucleotides are TGTGCCAGCAGCCACTACGAGCAGTACTTC. Protein: CASSHYEQYF.

The V gene is TRBV10-3, the J gene TRBJ2-2; maybe TRBD1 (5 bases). This CDR3 spans 16 amino acids. The V and J ends lost 0 bases and 2 bases respectively, with 10 bases between them. Germline-derived CDR1 and CDR2 are ENHRY and SYGVKD. The DNA of the CDR3 is TGTGCCATCAGTGAGTCTGCCAGGGTAAACACCGGGGAGCTGTTTTTT. Translated: CAISESARVNTGELFF.

In its sample, this clonotype was seen a few times. The rearrangement joins TRBV20-1 to TRBJ1-5; 10 bases are shared with TRBD1. The CDR3 contains 16 residues. Germline CDR1 and CDR2: DFQATT and SNEGSKA (reference sequence). The junction had 8 bases not matched to a gene; V was cut back by 6 bases and J by 0 bases. CDR3 protein: CSAGTGASSSNQPQHF. The CDR3 nucleotides are TGCAGTGCCGGGACAGGGGCGTCTAGTAGCAATCAGCCCCAGCATTTT.

This clonotype was counted at least ten times. The chain recombines TRBV20-1 with TRBJ1-1, with D possibly being TRBD1 (6 bases). Germline loops: CDR1 DFQATT, CDR2 SNEGSKA (reference sequence). The CDR3 is made up of 13 amino acids. V was cut by 4 bases and J by 1 base, with 10 bases left in between. In DNA, the CDR3 is TGCAGTGCTAACCGACAGGCGAACACTGAAGCTTTCTTT. It codes for CSANRQANTEAFF.